The TCR beta chain under discussion was sequenced for a study of blood T cells in healthy people across ages (dated by TCRdb to the mid-2010s). Background for the entire study: In model experiments, roughly one uniquely barcoded TCR beta cDNA molecule per two T cells was captured by template switching. The study analyzed two additional independent replicas of 1 million unique cDNA reads from the same blood draw for two donors, one aged 18 to 29 and one aged 80 or older. To avoid experimental bias, donors of different ages were spread randomly across the sequencing lanes. Four age groups were formed from the donors: young (average about 17 years), middle-aged (around 41), aged (about 62) and long-lived (around 82). Using deep sequencing normalized with unique cDNA molecular identifiers, the study measured how TCR beta repertoire diversity changes with age. Paper-wide results and their limitations: Bulk unsorted PBMC profiling prevented conclusive comparison of naive and antigen-experienced compartments. Because the CMV infection status of the donors was unknown, age-related changes in expanded clonotypes may potentially have been confounded. The percentage of naive T cells measured by flow cytometry correlated strongly with observed TCR beta diversity. As age increased, observed TCR beta diversity per million T cells dropped in a roughly linear way, and a significant reduction was already evident by age about 36. Compared with the aged group, the long-lived group had more naive CD4+ T cells, fewer expanded clones and increased TCR diversity, suggesting age selection. Estimates of total diversity based on one million sequenced T cells were regarded as lower bounds and as underestimates.

The library was generated by 5' RACE. The sequencing machine was an Illumina HiSeq 2500. The second PCR ran for roughly 7 to 12 cycles and used a J-beta primer mix along with a sample-barcoded 5' primer. A template-switch 5' adaptor carrying 12 random nucleotides introduced a unique molecular identifier onto each TCR beta cDNA molecule. Each sample yielded at least 2.5 million CDR3-containing paired-end reads. All of the RNA was converted into first-strand cDNA using the Mint cDNA synthesis kit, with a TRBC-specific oligonucleotide serving as the primer. After uracil-DNA glycosylase treatment, a first 18-cycle PCR used universal primers M1SS and BC2_uni_R on all cDNA. In the source study's methods: Each sample was normalized by randomly selecting 1 million high-quality reads, each carrying a distinct molecular identifier. Instead of being binned into consensus sequences, reads that shared molecular identifiers were thrown out. MiTCR, run with a Q25 quality threshold and the strictest error-elimination algorithm, handled CDR3 identification, clonotype clustering and error correction. Lower-bound total TCR beta diversity was estimated with a nonparametric unseen species model using Euler transformation. The public sequencing data were trimmed at Q25 with fastp and processed into clonotypes with MiXCR by TCRdb, which kept only in-frame beta chains. Duplicate CDR3 protein sequences are folded into a single record with the most common DNA and genes. TCRdb's processing, not the authors', yielded these V and J calls. In this sample the table shows about 1.7 million distinct CDR3 sequences, 28% of which occur a single time. The top ten clones comprise roughly 8% of the sample.

Concerning this clonotype: Its antigen specificity is not known. There are no base qualities to consult, and no much larger clone falls within one base.

V trim: 3 bases; J trim: 5 bases; unmatched bases: 3. The CDR3 covers 15 residues, taking in both the cysteine and the phenylalanine. Kept here is only the CDR3 DNA, which spans 45 bases and is read in frame from base 1. From the germline V gene, CDR1 is SGHTA and CDR2 is FQGNSA. Systemically healthy Caucasian individuals from Russia, some 40 in total and aged about 6 to 90 years, were included as donors. Each donor gave ten milliliters of peripheral blood, drawn into EDTA-treated Vacutainer tubes. Ficoll-Paque density-gradient centrifugation was used to isolate PBMCs, with at least 6.5 million obtained per sample. Total RNA, at least 6 micrograms per sample, was extracted from PBMCs with Trizol reagent. For every donor, flow cytometry on a PBMC aliquot measured the percentage of naive CD45RAhigh/CD27high T cells.

This chain is built from TRBV7-2 and TRBJ2-7; 14 central bases correspond to TRBD2. Source material: blood. The sequence was collected from a woman younger than 45 in good health. The CDR3 region reads CASSLGLAGAHEQYF. Here is the DNA: TGTGCCAGCAGCTTGGGACTAGCGGGAGCCCACGAGCAGTACTTC.